The clone carrying this T cell receptor (beta chain) showed up just a few times. Its target is unknown. The PBMCs were sourced from fresh peripheral blood (about 9.6 ml). Amplification of TCR beta CDR3 regions used RNA as the template. The HTBI primer set was used in a first-round RT-PCR of the TCR CDR3. Using its own MiXCR run on the multiplex PCR reads, TCRdb lists one record per CDR3 protein. The data contain roughly 200,000 distinct CDR3 sequences, 15% to 20% of them singletons. Germline values: CDR1 SQVTM, CDR2 ANQGSEA. Trimming removed 6 bases from V and 6 bases from J, with 11 bases in between. This CDR3 contains 11 residues. The sample comes from a study of T cells in Graves' hyperthyroidism and ophthalmopathy. Study observations and caveats: Most thyroid clonotypes with frequency above 0.001 were detected in blood.

The source of this sequence is a man in his forties with Graves' hyperthyroidism. Sequenced sample: blood. The rearrangement joins TRBV29-1 to TRBJ1-2, with D perhaps TRBD1 (6 bases). The CDR3 region is CSVQGRDGYTF. CDR3 DNA: TGCAGCGTACAGGGTCGCGATGGCTACACCTTC.